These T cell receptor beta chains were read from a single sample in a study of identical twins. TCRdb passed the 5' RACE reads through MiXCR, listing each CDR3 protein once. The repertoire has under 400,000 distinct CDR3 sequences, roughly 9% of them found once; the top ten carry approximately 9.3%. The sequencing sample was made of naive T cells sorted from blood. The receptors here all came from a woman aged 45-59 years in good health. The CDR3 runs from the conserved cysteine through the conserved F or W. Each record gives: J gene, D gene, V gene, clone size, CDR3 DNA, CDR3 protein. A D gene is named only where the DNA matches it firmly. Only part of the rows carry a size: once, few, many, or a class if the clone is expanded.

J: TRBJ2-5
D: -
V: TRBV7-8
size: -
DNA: TGTGCCAGCAGCTTAGAAGTTGGGACCCAGTACTTC
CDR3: CASSLEVGTQYF

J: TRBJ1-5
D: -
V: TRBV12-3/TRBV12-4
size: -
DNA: TGTGCCAGCAGCCCTATTCACACGGGCAATCAGCCCCAGCATTTT
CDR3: CASSPIHTGNQPQHF

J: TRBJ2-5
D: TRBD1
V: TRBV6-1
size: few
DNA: TGTGCCAGCAGTGAATTGGACAGGGGATCGAGAGCACAAGAGACCCAGTACTTC
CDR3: CASSELDRGSRAQETQYF

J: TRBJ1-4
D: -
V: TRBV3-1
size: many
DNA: TGTGCCAGCAGCCAAGGACAAGCCCTTAATGAAAAACTGTTTTTT
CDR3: CASSQGQALNEKLFF

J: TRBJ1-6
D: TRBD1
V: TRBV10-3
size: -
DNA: TGTGCCAGCGTACCGGGACAGGGGACGAATTCACCCCTCCACTTT
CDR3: CASVPGQGTNSPLHF

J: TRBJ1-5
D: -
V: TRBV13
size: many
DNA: TGTGCCAGCAGCTGTGATCAGCCCCAGCATTTT
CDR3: CASSCDQPQHF

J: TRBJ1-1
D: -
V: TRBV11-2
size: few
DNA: TGTGCCAGCAGCTTAGATCCAGGGTTTGAAGCTTTCTTT
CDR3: CASSLDPGFEAFF

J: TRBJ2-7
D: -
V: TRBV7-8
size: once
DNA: TGTGCCAGCAGCTTGGTGACGAACTACGAGCTGTACTTC
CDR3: CASSLVTNYELYF

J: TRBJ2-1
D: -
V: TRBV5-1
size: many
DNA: TGCGCCAGCAGGAGCTCCTACAATGAGCAGTTCTTC
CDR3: CASRSSYNEQFF

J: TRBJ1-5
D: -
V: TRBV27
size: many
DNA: TGTGCCAGCAGTTTGCGGTTGGGATATAGCAATCAGCCCCAGCATTTT
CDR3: CASSLRLGYSNQPQHF

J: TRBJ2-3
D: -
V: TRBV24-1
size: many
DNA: TGTGCCACCAGTGGACTACTCCCACAGCAGTATTTT
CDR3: CATSGLLPQQYF

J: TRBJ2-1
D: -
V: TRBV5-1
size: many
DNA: TGCGCCAGCAGCTTTATCGGCCAGGGGCGGGGGAATGAGCAGTTCTTC
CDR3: CASSFIGQGRGNEQFF

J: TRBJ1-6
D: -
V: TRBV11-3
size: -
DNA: TGTGCCAGCAGCTTAGAGGCCAAGAATTCACCCCTCCACTTT
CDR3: CASSLEAKNSPLHF

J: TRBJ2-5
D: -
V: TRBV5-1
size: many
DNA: TGCGCCAGCAGCTTTGGACAGATACGCCAAGAGACCCAGTACTTC
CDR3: CASSFGQIRQETQYF

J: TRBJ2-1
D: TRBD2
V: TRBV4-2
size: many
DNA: TGTGCCAGCAGCCAAGATCGGAGCGGGACCTACAATGAGCAGTTCTTC
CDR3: CASSQDRSGTYNEQFF

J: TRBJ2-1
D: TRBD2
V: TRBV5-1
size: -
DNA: TGCGCCAGCAGGAAGTCACCGGGACTAGCATCCGTTGAGCAGTTCTTC
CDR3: CASRKSPGLASVEQFF

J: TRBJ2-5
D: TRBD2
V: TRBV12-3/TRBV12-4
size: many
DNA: TGTGCCAGCAGCACACTAGCGGGGGCTGCGGGGGACTTC
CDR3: CASSTLAGAAGDF

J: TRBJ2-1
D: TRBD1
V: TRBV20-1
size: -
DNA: TGCAGTGCTAGAGATGTCTCCGGGACAGTTTACAATGAGCAGTTCTTC
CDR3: CSARDVSGTVYNEQFF

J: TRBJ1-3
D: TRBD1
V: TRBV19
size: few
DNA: TGTGCCAGTAGTAGACCGGGACAGGGAAACACCATATATTTT
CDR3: CASSRPGQGNTIYF

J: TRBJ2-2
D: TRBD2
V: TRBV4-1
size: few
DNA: TGCGCCAGCGGACACTCGGGACTACTGCCCGGGGAGCTGTTTTTT
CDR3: CASGHSGLLPGELFF

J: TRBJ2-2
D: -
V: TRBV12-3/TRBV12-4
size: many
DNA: TGTGCCAGCAGTCCCCTGGGGAGTACCGGGGAGCTGTTTTTT
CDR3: CASSPLGSTGELFF

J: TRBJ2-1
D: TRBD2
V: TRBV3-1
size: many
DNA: TGTGCCAGCAGACGCGGACTAGCGGGAAAGTACAATGAGCAGTTCTTC
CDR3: CASRRGLAGKYNEQFF

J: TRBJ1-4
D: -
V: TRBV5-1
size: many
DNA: TGCGCCAGCAGCTTAAGACAGGCCGGTAATGAAAAACTGTTTTTT
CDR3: CASSLRQAGNEKLFF

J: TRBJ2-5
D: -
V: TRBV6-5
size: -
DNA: TGTGCCAGCAGTCTACCCGGGGGGACCCAGTACTTC
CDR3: CASSLPGGTQYF

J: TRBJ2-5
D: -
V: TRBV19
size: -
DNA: TGTGCCAGTAGTCCTAGATCGGAGGGGAGCTGGGAAGAGACCCAGTACTTC
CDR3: CASSPRSEGSWEETQYF

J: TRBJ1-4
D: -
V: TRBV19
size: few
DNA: TGTGCCAGTAGCGACAGGAGGATAAATGAAAAACTGTTTTTT
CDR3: CASSDRRINEKLFF

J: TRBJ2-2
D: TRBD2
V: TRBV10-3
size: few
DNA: TGTGCCACCCGGACTAGAGAGGACACCGGGGAGCTGTTTTTT
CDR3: CATRTREDTGELFF

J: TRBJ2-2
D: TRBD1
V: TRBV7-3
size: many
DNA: TGTGCCAGCAGCTTAATGTCCGGGGCAGGGGGAAACACCGGGGAGCTGTTTTTT
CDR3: CASSLMSGAGGNTGELFF

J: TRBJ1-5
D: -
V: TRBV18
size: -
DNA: TGTGCCAGCTCACGGCAGGGACAGCCCCAGCATTTT
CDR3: CASSRQGQPQHF

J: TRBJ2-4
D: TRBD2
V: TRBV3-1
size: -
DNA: TGTGCCAGCAGCCTAGCAGGCGGGAGACCCATTCTTCAGTACTTC
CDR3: CASSLAGGRPILQYF

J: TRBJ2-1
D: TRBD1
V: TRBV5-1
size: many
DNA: TGCGCCAGCAGCTCTGAGACAGGGGAGCCCAATGAGCAGTTCTTC
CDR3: CASSSETGEPNEQFF

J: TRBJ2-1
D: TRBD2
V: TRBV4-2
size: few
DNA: TGTGCCAGCAGCCAAGCAGGGACTAGCGGGTCCTACAATGAGCAGTTCTTC
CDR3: CASSQAGTSGSYNEQFF

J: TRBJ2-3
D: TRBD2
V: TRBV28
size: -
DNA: TGTGCCAGCACCATTGCGGGAGGGCCGGATACGCAGTATTTT
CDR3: CASTIAGGPDTQYF

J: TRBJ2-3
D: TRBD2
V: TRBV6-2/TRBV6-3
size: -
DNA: TGTGCCAGCAGGCCTCCCAGCGGGAGGGTAGATACGCAGTATTTT
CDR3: CASRPPSGRVDTQYF

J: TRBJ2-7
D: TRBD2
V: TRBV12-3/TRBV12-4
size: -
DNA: TGTGCCAGCAGTTATAGCGGGTTATCCTACGAGCAGTACTTC
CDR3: CASSYSGLSYEQYF

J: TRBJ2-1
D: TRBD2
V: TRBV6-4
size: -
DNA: TGTGCCAGCAGTGGGACTAGCGGGAGGGGAAATGAGCAGTTCTTC
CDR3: CASSGTSGRGNEQFF

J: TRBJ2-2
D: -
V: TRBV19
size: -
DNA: TGTGCCAGTAGTCCCGGGATTAACACCGGGGAGCTGTTTTTT
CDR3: CASSPGINTGELFF

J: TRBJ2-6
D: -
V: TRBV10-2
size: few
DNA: TGCGCCAGCAGTTCTAGGGACGGTCCCTTTTTCTCTGGGGCCAACGTCCTGACTTTC
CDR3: CASSSRDGPFFSGANVLTF

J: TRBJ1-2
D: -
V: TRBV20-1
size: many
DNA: TGCAGTGCCCCTCCCGGGACACCTAACTATGGCTACACCTTC
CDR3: CSAPPGTPNYGYTF

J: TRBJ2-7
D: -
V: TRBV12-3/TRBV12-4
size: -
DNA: TGTGCCAGCAGTTTACCGGGAACTCTTTACGAGCAGTACTTC
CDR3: CASSLPGTLYEQYF

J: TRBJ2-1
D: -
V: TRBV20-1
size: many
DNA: TGCAGTGCTTTGCGGGTGACTCGGGCGAATGAGCAGTTCTTC
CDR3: CSALRVTRANEQFF

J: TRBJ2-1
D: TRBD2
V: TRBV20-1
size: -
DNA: TGCAGTGCTAGAGCGGTTGGGACTAGCGGGAAATCCTACAATGAGCAGTTCTTC
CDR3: CSARAVGTSGKSYNEQFF

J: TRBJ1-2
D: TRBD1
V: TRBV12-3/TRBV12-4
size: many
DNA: TGTGCCAGCAACTCGGGGACAGTGACGGATGGCTACACCTTC
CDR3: CASNSGTVTDGYTF

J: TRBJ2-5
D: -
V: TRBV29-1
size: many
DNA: TGCAGCGTTGAAGGGTGGGGGACCCAGTACTTC
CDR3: CSVEGWGTQYF

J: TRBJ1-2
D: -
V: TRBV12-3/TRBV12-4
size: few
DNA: TGTGCCAGCAGTTTAACTGTCTATGGCTACACCTTC
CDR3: CASSLTVYGYTF

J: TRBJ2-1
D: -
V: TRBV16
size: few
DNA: TGTGCCAGCAGCCAATATTCGGGTGCGTCAGGGGTCTACAATGAGCAGTTCTTC
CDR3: CASSQYSGASGVYNEQFF

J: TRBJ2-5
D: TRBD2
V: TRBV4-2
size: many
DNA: TGTGCCAGCAGCCAAAACGAACCTCGGACTAGCGGGTACCAAGAGACCCAGTACTTC
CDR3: CASSQNEPRTSGYQETQYF

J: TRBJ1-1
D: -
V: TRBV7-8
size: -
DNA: TGTGCCAGCAGCCTAATAAACCTGAACACTGAAGCTTTCTTT
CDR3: CASSLINLNTEAFF

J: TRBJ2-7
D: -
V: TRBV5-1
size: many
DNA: TGCGCCAGCGGAGATTGGACTTCAAGTACCGAGCAGTACTTC
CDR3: CASGDWTSSTEQYF

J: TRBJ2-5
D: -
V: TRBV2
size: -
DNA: TGTGCCAGCAGTGAACACAGCCAAGAGACCCAGTACTTC
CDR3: CASSEHSQETQYF

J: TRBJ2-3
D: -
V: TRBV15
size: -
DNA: TGTGCCACCAGCCCAGGAGGTTTTGCCGTCACAGATACGCAGTATTTT
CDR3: CATSPGGFAVTDTQYF

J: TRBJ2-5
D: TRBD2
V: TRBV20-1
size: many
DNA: TGCAGTGCCGAAGCAATAGCGGGAGGCATTCAAGAGACCCAGTACTTC
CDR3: CSAEAIAGGIQETQYF

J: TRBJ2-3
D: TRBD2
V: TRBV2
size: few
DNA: TGTGCCAGCAGTGTTGCGGGAGGGCCATCGGTGGATACGCAGTATTTT
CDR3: CASSVAGGPSVDTQYF

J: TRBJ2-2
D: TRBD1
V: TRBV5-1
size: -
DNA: TGCGCCAGCAGCTTGGCCATGGGGACAGGAGCCGGGGAGCTGTTTTTT
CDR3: CASSLAMGTGAGELFF

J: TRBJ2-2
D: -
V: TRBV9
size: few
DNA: TGTGCCAGCAGCGTAGGTGAAAAGGAGCTGTTTTTT
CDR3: CASSVGEKELFF

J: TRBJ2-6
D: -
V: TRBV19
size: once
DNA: TGTGCCAGTAGAGACAGGACCAATTCTGGGGCCAACGTCCTGACTTTC
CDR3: CASRDRTNSGANVLTF

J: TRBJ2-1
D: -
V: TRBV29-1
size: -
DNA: TGCAGCTCGATCCCAGACAGCTCCTACAATGAGCAGTTCTTC
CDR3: CSSIPDSSYNEQFF

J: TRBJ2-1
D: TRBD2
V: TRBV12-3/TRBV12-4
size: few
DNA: TGTGCCAGCAGTTTAGGCGGGAGGGCCGGGTATGAGCAGTTCTTC
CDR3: CASSLGGRAGYEQFF

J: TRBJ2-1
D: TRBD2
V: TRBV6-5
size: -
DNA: TGTGCCAGCAGTTACGTACAGACTAGCGGGGATGAGCAGTTCTTC
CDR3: CASSYVQTSGDEQFF

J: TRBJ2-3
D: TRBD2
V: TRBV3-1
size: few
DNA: TGTGCCAGCAGCCAGGGGGGACTAGCGGATTCTACCTTTACGCAGTATTTT
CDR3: CASSQGGLADSTFTQYF